This is a list of T cell receptor beta chains from one sample in a study of blood T cell repertoires in COVID-19. Sequencing used immunoSEQ multiplex PCR; TCRdb keeps in-frame clones, though not all of them. The table shows about 240,000 clones, with around 87% occurring only once. The sequencing input was peripheral blood. The receptor source for this set is a man aged 55 to 70 who had recovered from COVID-19. CDR3s include the opening cysteine and the closing phenylalanine or tryptophan. Each record gives: clone size, J gene, V gene, D gene, CDR3 protein, CDR3 DNA. A D gene is named only where the DNA matches it firmly. Rows may omit the clone size; those that give it use once, few, many or a size class.

NA	TRBJ2-3	TRBV5-1	NA	CASSLDPGVGTQYF	TGCGCCAGCAGCTTGGATCCGGGGGTCGGTACGCAGTATTTT
NA	TRBJ2-1	TRBV30	NA	CAWSSPRGYNEQFF	TGTGCCTGGAGTTCTCCGAGAGGTTACAATGAGCAGTTCTTC
NA	TRBJ1-1	TRBV5-4	NA	CASSSGWRPNTEAFF	TGTGCCAGCAGCTCAGGGTGGCGCCCGAACACTGAAGCTTTCTTT
NA	TRBJ1-5	TRBV6-4	TRBD1	CASSDRPGTGECGGNQPQHF	TGTGCCAGCAGTGACCGTCCCGGGACAGGGGAATGTGGTGGCAATCAGCCCCAGCATTTT
NA	TRBJ2-1	TRBV5-1	TRBD2	CASSTSGGYYNEQFF	TGCGCCAGCAGCACCTCGGGGGGGTACTACAATGAGCAGTTCTTC
NA	TRBJ1-4	TRBV9	NA	CASSVLGGTNEKLFF	TGTGCCAGCAGCGTACTCGGGGGAACTAATGAAAAACTGTTTTTT
NA	TRBJ1-5	TRBV27	NA	CASSFSRGQPQHF	TGTGCCAGCAGTTTTTCTCGGGGTCAGCCCCAGCATTTT
NA	TRBJ2-3	TRBV4-2	NA	CASSQEGAPRGRSTDTQYF	TGTGCCAGCAGCCAAGAAGGGGCGCCGCGGGGGCGGAGCACAGATACGCAGTATTTT
few	TRBJ1-5	TRBV18	NA	CASSPPGQPQHF	TGTGCCAGCTCACCCCCCGGGCAGCCCCAGCATTTT
NA	TRBJ2-7	TRBV5-1	TRBD2	CASSSRTSGGAEQYF	TGCGCCAGCAGCTCGAGGACTAGCGGGGGGGCCGAGCAGTACTTC
once	TRBJ2-1	TRBV7-6	NA	CASSSRLGNEQFF	TGTGCCAGCAGCTCGCGACTAGGTAATGAGCAGTTCTTC
once	TRBJ2-7	TRBV27	TRBD1	CASSLWLGQRYEQYF	TGTGCCAGCAGTTTATGGTTGGGACAGCGCTACGAGCAGTACTTC
NA	TRBJ2-6	TRBV3-1/TRBV3-2	NA	CASSLRGTGANVLTF	TGTGCCAGCAGCCTAAGGGGGACTGGGGCCAACGTCCTGACTTTC
NA	TRBJ2-5	TRBV7-9	TRBD1	CASSEGTAPVPETQYF	TGTGCCAGCAGCGAGGGGACAGCGCCGGTTCCGGAGACCCAGTACTTC
NA	TRBJ2-3	TRBV20-1	TRBD1	CSASSRGRADTQYF	TGCAGTGCTAGTTCCAGGGGGCGAGCAGATACGCAGTATTTT
NA	TRBJ2-3	TRBV7-2	TRBD1	CASRTTGSPDTQYF	TGTGCCAGCAGGACGACAGGGTCCCCAGATACGCAGTATTTT
NA	TRBJ1-5	TRBV5-6	TRBD1	CASSWGTGGQPQHF	TGTGCCAGCAGCTGGGGGACAGGGGGTCAGCCCCAGCATTTT
NA	TRBJ1-5	TRBV7-9	NA	CASSPPGLQPQHF	TGTGCCAGCAGCCCCCCAGGGTTGCAGCCCCAGCATTTT
NA	TRBJ2-7	TRBV24-1	TRBD1	CATSDPGQGAYEQYF	TGTGCCACCAGTGATCCGGGACAGGGGGCGTACGAGCAGTACTTC
NA	TRBJ1-2	TRBV6-6	TRBD1	CATRHDRGQGYTF	TGTGCCACCCGACATGACAGGGGGCAGGGCTACACCTTC
few	TRBJ1-2	TRBV4-1	NA	CASSRDQGSNYGYTF	TGCGCCAGCAGCCGCGACCAGGGCAGTAACTATGGCTACACCTTC
NA	TRBJ2-7	TRBV12-3/TRBV12-4	NA	CASSLKGVEQYF	TGTGCCAGCAGTTTGAAGGGGGTCGAGCAGTACTTC
NA	TRBJ2-1	TRBV12-5	NA	CASGTGTSQYNEQFF	TGTGCTAGTGGCACCGGGACAAGTCAATACAATGAGCAGTTCTTC
NA	TRBJ2-7	TRBV28	TRBD1	CATAGTVGEQYF	TGTGCCACCGCCGGGACAGTGGGGGAGCAGTACTTC
NA	TRBJ2-5	TRBV5-1	NA	CASSSGISMGQETQYF	TGCGCCAGCAGCTCGGGGATATCTATGGGCCAAGAGACCCAGTACTTC
NA	TRBJ1-3	TRBV11-3	NA	CASSLGQLGSGNTIYF	TGTGCCAGCAGCTTGGGGCAACTCGGCTCTGGAAACACCATATATTTT
NA	TRBJ1-1	TRBV30	TRBD1	CACRQPDRLNTEAFF	TGTGCCTGTAGACAACCGGACAGGCTGAACACTGAAGCTTTCTTT
few	TRBJ1-3	TRBV9	NA	CASSALQGGISGNTIYF	TGTGCCAGCAGCGCCCTCCAGGGTGGCATATCTGGAAACACCATATATTTT
NA	TRBJ2-6	TRBV19	TRBD1	CASSAGTGGPGANVLTF	TGTGCCAGTAGTGCGGGGACAGGGGGCCCTGGGGCCAACGTCCTGACTTTC